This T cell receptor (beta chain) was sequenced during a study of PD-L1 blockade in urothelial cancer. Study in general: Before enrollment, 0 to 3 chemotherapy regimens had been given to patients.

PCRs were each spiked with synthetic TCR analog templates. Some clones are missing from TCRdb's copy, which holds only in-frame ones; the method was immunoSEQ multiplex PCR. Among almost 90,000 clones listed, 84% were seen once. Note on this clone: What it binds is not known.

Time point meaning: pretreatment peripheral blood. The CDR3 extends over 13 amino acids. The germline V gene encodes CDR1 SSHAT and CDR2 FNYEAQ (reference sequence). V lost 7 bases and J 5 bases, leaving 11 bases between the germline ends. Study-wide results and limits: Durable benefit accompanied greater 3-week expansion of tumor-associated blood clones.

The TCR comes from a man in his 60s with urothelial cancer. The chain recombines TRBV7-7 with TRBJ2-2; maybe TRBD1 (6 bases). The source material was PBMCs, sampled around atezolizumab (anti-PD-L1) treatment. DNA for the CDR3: TGTGCCAGCACCCAGCAGGGGACCGGGGAGCTGTTTTTT. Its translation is CASTQQGTGELFF. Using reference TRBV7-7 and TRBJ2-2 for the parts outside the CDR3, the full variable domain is GAGVSQSPRYKVTKRGQDVTLRCDPISSHATLYWYQQALGQGPEFLTYFNYEAQPDKSGLPSDRFSAERPEGSISTLTIQRTEQRDSAMYRCASTQQGTGELFFGEGSRLTVL.